What follows are 19 T cell receptor beta chains derived from one specimen sequenced in a study of T cell responses to AZD1222 COVID-19 vaccine. Measured with immunoSEQ multiplex PCR; TCRdb has only the in-frame clones, and not every one. The sample contains about 130,000 clones, nearly 90% of which appear only once. The specimen comprised peripheral blood, sampled 28 days after the second AZD1222 dose. These receptors all come from an adult who received the AZD1222 COVID-19 vaccine.

V usage is TRBV4-2 and J usage is TRBJ1-4, with D possibly being TRBD1 (6 bases). The CDR3 is 17 amino acids. V was pared by 0 bases and J by 8 bases, with 19 bases between. The V gene's germline CDR1 is LGHNA and CDR2 YNFKEQ. In DNA, the CDR3 is TGTGCCAGCAGCCAAGATGATATTTGGGGGCGCTCGGAAAAACTGTTTTTT. It yields the protein CASSQDDIWGRSEKLFF.

The J gene is TRBJ2-7, the V gene TRBV27; TRBD1 matches at 7 bases. The V and J ends lost 6 bases and 1 base, in that order; junction bases with no gene match: 9. Per the germline V gene, CDR1 is MNHEY and CDR2 is SMNVEV (reference sequence). This CDR3 spans 15 amino acids. The CDR3: CASRWAAGGSYEQYF. The CDR3 coding sequence is TGTGCCAGCAGATGGGCGGCAGGGGGATCCTACGAGCAGTACTTC.

V and J are TRBV7-9 and TRBJ2-3, with TRBD2 identical over 9 bases. Per the germline V gene, CDR1 is SEHNR and CDR2 is FQNEAQ (reference sequence). J gave up 5 bases and V 5 bases, and 5 bases lay outside the gene matches. The CDR3 length is 14 residues. CDR3 sequence: CASSVGTSRDTQYF. Written as DNA, the CDR3 is TGTGCCAGCAGCGTTGGGACTAGCCGAGATACGCAGTATTTT.

This clone was recorded only once. The chain is built from TRBV29-1 and TRBJ1-4; possibly TRBD1 for D (5 bases). The V end was cut by 7 bases, the J end by 7 bases, with 22 bases between. The CDR3 has 15 residues. The germline CDR1 and CDR2 sequences are SQVTM and ANQGSEA. In DNA, the CDR3 is TGCAGCGGTGGGGGGTTCTCCAGAACCGGTGAAAAACTGTTTTTT. Protein product: CSGGGFSRTGEKLFF.

The chain employs TRBV11-2 and TRBJ2-1; D might be TRBD1 or TRBD2, each matching 5 bases. The CDR3 contains 15 residues. V gave up 1 base and J gave up 6 bases, with 13 bases separating them. The germline CDR1 and CDR2 sequences are SGHAT and FQNNGV. In nucleotides, the CDR3 is TGTGCCAGCAGCTTAGGTCCCGGGGCCTCCAATGAGCAGTTCTTC. Translated: CASSLGPGASNEQFF.

The chain couples TRBV7-2 to TRBJ2-1, with D perhaps TRBD1 or TRBD2 (5 bases each). Trimming shortened V by 5 bases and J by 15 bases, and 20 bases separated the two germline ends. Germline CDR1 SGHTA, CDR2 FQGNSA. The CDR3 is 13 amino acids. CDR3 DNA sequence: TGTGCCAGCAGCCCTACGGGGTTATCAGGGCCGTTCTTC. Encoded protein: CASSPTGLSGPFF. Filled out from reference TRBV7-2 and TRBJ2-1, the complete variable domain reads GAGVSQSPSNKVTEKGKDVELRCDPISGHTALYWYRQSLGQGLEFLIYFQGNSAPDKSGLPSDRFSAERTGGSVSTLTIQRTQQEDSAVYLCASSPTGLSGPFFGPGTRLTVL.

J is TRBJ1-2 and V is TRBV5-1; D ambiguous. Germline assignment: CDR1 SGHRS and CDR2 YFSETQ. Trimming left V 0 bases short and J 5 bases short, with 17 bases between. The CDR3 spans 16 residues. CDR3 sequence (DNA): TGCGCCAGCAGCTTGGAGGCCAGACCGGCGGGGTATGGCTACACCTTC. Translation gives CASSLEARPAGYGYTF.

V and J are TRBV5-5 and TRBJ1-5; possible D gene TRBD1, 6 bases. The CDR3 contains 19 residues. Trimming stripped 1 base from V and 0 bases from J, with 20 bases between. In germline, CDR1 is SGHKS, CDR2 YYEKEE (reference sequence). CDR3 region: CASSLYPGVWQDSNQPQHF. The CDR3 nucleotides are TGTGCCAGCAGCTTGTACCCAGGGGTTTGGCAGGATAGCAATCAGCCCCAGCATTTT.

V usage is TRBV5-1 and J usage is TRBJ2-1, with 8 bases matching TRBD2. The CDR3 runs 15 residues. Germline lookup yields CDR1 SGHRS and CDR2 YFSETQ. Trimming removed 4 bases from V and 1 base from J; junction bases left unmatched: 4. DNA of the CDR3: TGCGCCAGCAGCGAGGGACTAGTTTCCTACAATGAGCAGTTCTTC. Its protein is CASSEGLVSYNEQFF.

This clone came up a few times. The CDR3 here is CSARDGYYEQYF. DNA for the CDR3: TGCAGCGCCCGGGACGGCTACTACGAGCAGTACTTC. The chain joins TRBV29-1 to TRBJ2-7; either TRBD1 or TRBD2 may fit D (5 bases each). Trimming took off 7 bases at V and 3 bases at J, with 13 bases between the two ends. The length of the CDR3 is 12 residues. Germline lookup yields CDR1 SQVTM and CDR2 ANQGSEA.

This clone was counted a single time. The chain joins TRBV19 to TRBJ1-1, with D unclear. The V end lost 3 bases, the J end lost 1 base, and 12 bases lay between the germline ends. CDR1 is LNHDA, CDR2 SQIVND, per germline (reference sequence). CDR3 size: 15 residues. CDR3 loop: CASSIYWESNTEAFF. Written as DNA, the CDR3 is TGTGCCAGTAGTATCTACTGGGAGTCGAACACTGAAGCTTTCTTT.

The J gene is TRBJ1-4, the V gene TRBV29-1; D possibly corresponds to TRBD1 (5 bases). The CDR3 consists of 14 residues. CDR1 and CDR2 (germline): SQVTM, ANQGSEA. Here the CDR3 reads CTVSGGSGNEKLFF. CDR3 DNA: TGCACCGTCTCCGGGGGGTCTGGTAATGAAAAACTGTTTTTT. The full variable domain, rest sourced from reference TRBV29-1 and TRBJ1-4, is SAVISQKPSRDICQRGTSLTIQCQVDSQVTMMFWYRQQPGQSLTLIATANQGSEATYESGFVIDKFPISRPNLTFSTLTVSNMSPEDSSIYLCTVSGGSGNEKLFFGSGTQLSVL.

The V and J genes are TRBV7-2 and TRBJ1-6; 7 bases agree with TRBD1. Losses at the gene ends were 5 bases for V and 0 bases for J; bases not matched to a gene: 7. CDR3 length: 17 amino acids. Germline V gives CDR1 SGHTA, CDR2 FQGNSA. CDR3: CASSGTGAFSYNSPLHF. The CDR3 nucleotides read TGTGCCAGCAGCGGAACAGGGGCCTTCTCCTATAATTCACCCCTCCACTTT.

The chain has TRBV19 and TRBJ2-1; 13 nucleotides match TRBD2. There are 15 residues in the CDR3. V was clipped by 7 bases and J by 7 bases; unmatched bases: 7. Germline CDR1 is LNHDA and CDR2 is SQIVND (reference sequence). The CDR3 DNA sequence: TGTGCCAGTAATCCTGGGACTAGCGGGAAGAATGAGCAGTTCTTC. Residues: CASNPGTSGKNEQFF. The whole variable domain, filled in from reference TRBV19 and TRBJ2-1, reads DGGITQSPKYLFRKEGQNVTLSCEQNLNHDAMYWYRQDPGQGLRLIYYSQIVNDFQKGDIAEGYSVSREKKESFPLTVTSAQKNPTAFYLCASNPGTSGKNEQFFGPGTRLTVL.

The V and J genes are TRBV3-1 (or the pseudogene TRBV3-2) and TRBJ2-1; TRBD2 agrees at 16 bases. Trimming took 4 bases from V and 14 from J; bases not matched to a gene: 11. The germline CDR1 and CDR2 sequences are LGHDT and YNNKEL (reference sequence). This CDR3 spans 16 amino acids. The CDR3 here is CASSRTGTSGGGGKFF. DNA of the CDR3: TGTGCCAGCAGCCGAACCGGGACTAGCGGGGGGGGCGGTAAGTTCTTC.

A remark on this clone: At one end, the junction sequence differs from germline, possibly due to a read error. The chain is built from TRBV6-1 and TRBJ2-1, with 12 nucleotides matching TRBD2. Germline V gives CDR1 MNHNS, CDR2 SASEGT. CDR3 length equals 15 residues. The CDR3 sequence is CASSETSGRLNEGIF. The CDR3, as DNA: TGTGCCAGCAGTGAGACTAGCGGGAGACTTAATGAAGGAATCTTC.

V usage is TRBV25-1 and J usage is TRBJ2-5; tentatively, D is TRBD1 (6 bases). Trimming removed 0 bases at V and 5 bases at J, with 10 bases between. The CDR3 sequence is 14 residues long. Germline values: CDR1 MGHDK, CDR2 SYGVNS. The DNA of the CDR3 is TGTGCCAGCAGTGAATACCCCGGACAGGAGACCCAGTACTTC. Protein sequence: CASSEYPGQETQYF.

The chain uses TRBV6-5 and TRBJ2-7, with D tentatively TRBD1 (5 bases). The germline gives CDR1 MNHEY, CDR2 SVGAGI. The CDR3 sequence is 13 residues long. The V gene lost 6 bases and the J gene lost 3 bases, with 12 bases spanning the gap. Written as DNA, the CDR3 is TGTGCCAGCAGCAGGGCTGCAAACTACGAGCAGTACTTC. Translation: CASSRAANYEQYF.

The chain employs TRBV5-1 and TRBJ2-3; the D gene is possibly TRBD2 (6 bases). Germline V lookup: CDR1 SGHRS, CDR2 YFSETQ. The CDR3 has 16 residues. The ends were cut back, 0 bases at V and 0 bases at J, with 11 bases in the middle. The DNA for the CDR3 is TGCGCCAGCAGCTTGGTGGGCGGGGAAAGCACAGATACGCAGTATTTT. Its translation: CASSLVGGESTDTQYF.